This entry concerns a single T cell receptor (beta chain). This record comes from a study of blood T cell repertoires in COVID-19. Study summary: Samples representing acute and convalescent COVID-19 were sourced from the United States, Italy and Spain.

The table came from immunoSEQ multiplex PCR; TCRdb's copy has only in-frame clones and leaves some out. The data show about 63,000 clones, with 70% to 85% seen just once and 32% held by the top ten. CDR1 and CDR2 from the germline V gene are KGHDR and SFDVKD. The CDR3 has 13 amino acids. Deletions cut 8 bases from V and 0 bases from J, with 9 bases between. The J gene is TRBJ2-5, the V gene TRBV24-1; D remains unclear. The TCR sequence derives from a human donor in a cohort sampled during active COVID-19. Sequencing was performed on peripheral blood. The CDR3 sequence is CATMSTDQETQYF. DNA of the CDR3: TGTGCCACCATGAGCACAGACCAAGAGACCCAGTACTTC.